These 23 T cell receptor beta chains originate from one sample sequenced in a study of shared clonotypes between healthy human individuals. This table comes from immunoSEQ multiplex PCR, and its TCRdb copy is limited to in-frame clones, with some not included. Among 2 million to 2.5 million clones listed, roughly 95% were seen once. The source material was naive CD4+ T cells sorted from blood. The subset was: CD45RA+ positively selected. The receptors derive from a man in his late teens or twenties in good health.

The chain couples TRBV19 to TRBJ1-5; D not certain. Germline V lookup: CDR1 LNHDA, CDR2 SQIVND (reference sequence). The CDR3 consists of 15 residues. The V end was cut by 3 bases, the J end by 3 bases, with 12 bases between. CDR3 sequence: CASSIWEMNNQPQHF. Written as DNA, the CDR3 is TGTGCCAGTAGTATTTGGGAAATGAACAATCAGCCCCAGCATTTT.

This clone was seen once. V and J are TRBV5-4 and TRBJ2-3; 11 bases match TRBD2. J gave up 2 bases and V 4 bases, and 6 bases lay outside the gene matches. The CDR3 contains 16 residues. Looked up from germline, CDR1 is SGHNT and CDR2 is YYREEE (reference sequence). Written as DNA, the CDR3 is TGTGCCAGCAGCCCTAGACTAGCGGGGCACACAGATACGCAGTATTTT. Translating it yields CASSPRLAGHTDTQYF.

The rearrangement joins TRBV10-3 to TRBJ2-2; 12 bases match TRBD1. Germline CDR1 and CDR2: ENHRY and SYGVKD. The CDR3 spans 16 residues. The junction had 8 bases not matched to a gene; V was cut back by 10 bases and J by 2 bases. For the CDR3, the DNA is TGTGCCAGCACCGGGACAGGGGGCGAAAACACCGGGGAGCTGTTTTTT. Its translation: CASTGTGGENTGELFF.

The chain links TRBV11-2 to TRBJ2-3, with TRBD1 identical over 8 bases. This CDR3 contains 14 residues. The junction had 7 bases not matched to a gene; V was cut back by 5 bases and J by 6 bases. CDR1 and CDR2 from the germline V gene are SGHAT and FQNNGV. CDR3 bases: TGTGCCAGCAGCCCGACAGGGGCACTCGATACGCAGTATTTT. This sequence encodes CASSPTGALDTQYF.

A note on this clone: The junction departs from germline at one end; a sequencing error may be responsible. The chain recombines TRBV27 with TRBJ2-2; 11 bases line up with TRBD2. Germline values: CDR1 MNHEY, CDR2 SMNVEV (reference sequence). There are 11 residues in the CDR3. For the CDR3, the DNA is TGTGCCAGCAGTACCGGGACTAGCGGCCCGTTT. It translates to CASSTGTSGPF.

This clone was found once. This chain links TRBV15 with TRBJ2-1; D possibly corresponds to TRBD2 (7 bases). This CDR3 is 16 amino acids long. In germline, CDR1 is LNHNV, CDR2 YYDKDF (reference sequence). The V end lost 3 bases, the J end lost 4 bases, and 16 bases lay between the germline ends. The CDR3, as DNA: TGTGCCACCAGCAGGGGAGGGGGGGTCGCATACAATGAGCAGTTCTTC. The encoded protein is CATSRGGGVAYNEQFF.

CDR3 sequence reads: CASSLAGPQETQYF. DNA for the CDR3: TGTGCCAGCAGCTTAGCGGGGCCTCAAGAGACCCAGTACTTC. J is TRBJ2-5 and V is TRBV5-4, with 7 bases identical to TRBD2. V lost 2 bases and J lost 2; bases outside the gene matches: 3. The germline V gene encodes CDR1 SGHNT and CDR2 YYREEE (reference sequence). CDR3 length: 14 residues.

In nucleotides, the CDR3 is TGTGCCATCACCGGACTAGCGGGACGGGAGCTGTTTTTT. Amino acids: CAITGLAGRELFF. The chain couples TRBV10-3 to TRBJ2-2; TRBD2 matches at 12 bases. Unmatched junction bases numbered 3, after V lost 7 bases and J lost 9 bases. Germline V gene data show CDR1 as ENHRY and CDR2 as SYGVKD. The CDR3 is 13 amino acids.

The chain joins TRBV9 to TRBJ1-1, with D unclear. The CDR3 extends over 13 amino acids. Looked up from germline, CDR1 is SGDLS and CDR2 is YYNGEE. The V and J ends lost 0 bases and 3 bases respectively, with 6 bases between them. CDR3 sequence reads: CASSVVGDTEAFF. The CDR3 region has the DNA TGTGCCAGCAGCGTAGTCGGGGACACTGAAGCTTTCTTT.

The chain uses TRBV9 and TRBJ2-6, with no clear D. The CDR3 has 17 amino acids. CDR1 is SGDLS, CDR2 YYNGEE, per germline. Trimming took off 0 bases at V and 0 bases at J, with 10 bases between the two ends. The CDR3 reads CASSVEARSSGANVLTF. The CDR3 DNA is TGTGCCAGCAGCGTAGAAGCCAGGTCCTCTGGGGCCAACGTCCTGACTTTC.

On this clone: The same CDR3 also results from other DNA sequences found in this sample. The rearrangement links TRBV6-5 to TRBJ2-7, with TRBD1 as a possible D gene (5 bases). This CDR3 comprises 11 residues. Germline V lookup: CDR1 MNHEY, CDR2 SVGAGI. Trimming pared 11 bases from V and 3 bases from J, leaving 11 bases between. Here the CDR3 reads CASGRGYEQYF. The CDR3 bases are TGTGCCTCTGGAAGGGGCTACGAGCAGTACTTC.

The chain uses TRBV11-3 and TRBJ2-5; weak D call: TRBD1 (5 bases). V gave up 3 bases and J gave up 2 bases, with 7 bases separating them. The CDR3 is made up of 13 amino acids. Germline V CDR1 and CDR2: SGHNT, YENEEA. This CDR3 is CASSFRQQETQYF. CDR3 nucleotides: TGTGCCAGCAGCTTTAGACAGCAAGAGACCCAGTACTTC.

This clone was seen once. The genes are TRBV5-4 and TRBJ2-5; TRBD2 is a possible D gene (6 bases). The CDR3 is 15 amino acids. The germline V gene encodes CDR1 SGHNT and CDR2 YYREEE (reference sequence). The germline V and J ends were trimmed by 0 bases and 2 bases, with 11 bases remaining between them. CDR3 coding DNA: TGTGCCAGCAGCTTGGGATGGGACTTACAAGAGACCCAGTACTTC. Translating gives CASSLGWDLQETQYF.

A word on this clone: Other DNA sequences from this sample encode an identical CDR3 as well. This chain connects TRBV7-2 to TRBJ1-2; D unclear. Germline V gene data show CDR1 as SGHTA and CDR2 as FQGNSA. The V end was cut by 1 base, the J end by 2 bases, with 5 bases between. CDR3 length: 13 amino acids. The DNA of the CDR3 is TGTGCCAGCAGCTTAGAACAGAACTATGGCTACACCTTC. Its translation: CASSLEQNYGYTF.

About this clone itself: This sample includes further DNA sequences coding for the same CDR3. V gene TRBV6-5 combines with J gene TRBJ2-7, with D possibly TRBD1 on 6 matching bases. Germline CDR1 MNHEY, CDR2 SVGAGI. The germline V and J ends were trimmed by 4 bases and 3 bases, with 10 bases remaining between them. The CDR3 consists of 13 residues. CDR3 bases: TGTGCCAGCAGTTTAGGACAGTACTACGAGCAGTACTTC. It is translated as CASSLGQYYEQYF.

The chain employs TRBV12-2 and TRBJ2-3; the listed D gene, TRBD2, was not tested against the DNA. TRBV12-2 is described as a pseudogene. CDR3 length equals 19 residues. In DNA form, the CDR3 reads TGTGCAAGTCGCCTCCCCGGGACTAGCGGGAGATGCGGCACAGATACGCAGTATTTT. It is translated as CASRLPGTSGRCGTDTQYF.

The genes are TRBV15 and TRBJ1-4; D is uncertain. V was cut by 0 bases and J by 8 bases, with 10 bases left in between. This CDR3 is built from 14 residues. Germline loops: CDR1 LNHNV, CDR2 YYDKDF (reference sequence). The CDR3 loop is CATSRDRADEKLFF. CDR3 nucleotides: TGTGCCACCAGCAGAGATCGGGCAGACGAAAAACTGTTTTTT. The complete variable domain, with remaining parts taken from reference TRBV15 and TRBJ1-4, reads DAMVIQNPRYQVTQFGKPVTLSCSQTLNHNVMYWYQQKSSQAPKLLFHYYDKDFNNEADTPDNFQSRRPNTSFCFLDIRSPGLGDTAMYLCATSRDRADEKLFFGSGTQLSVL.

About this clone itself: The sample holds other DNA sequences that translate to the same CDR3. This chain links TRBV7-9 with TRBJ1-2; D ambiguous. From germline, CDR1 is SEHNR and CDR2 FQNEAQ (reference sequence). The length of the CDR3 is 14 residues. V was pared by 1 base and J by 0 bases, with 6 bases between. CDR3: CASSLDSANYGYTF. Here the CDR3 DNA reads TGTGCCAGCAGCTTAGATTCTGCTAACTATGGCTACACCTTC.

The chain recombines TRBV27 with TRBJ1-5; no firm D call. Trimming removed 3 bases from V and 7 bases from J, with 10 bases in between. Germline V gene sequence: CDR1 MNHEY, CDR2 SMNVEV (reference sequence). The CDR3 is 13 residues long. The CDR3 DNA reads TGTGCCAGCAGTTTTGAGGGCCGGCAGCCCCAGCATTTT. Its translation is CASSFEGRQPQHF.

The CDR3 DNA is TGTGCCAGTAGTGAGATGGACAGGTCCAAAAACATTCAGTACTTC. This sequence encodes CASSEMDRSKNIQYF. The V gene is TRBV19, the J gene TRBJ2-4; 7 bases line up with TRBD1. The CDR3 sequence is 15 residues long. V was clipped by 5 bases and J by 2 bases; unmatched bases: 6. The germline gives CDR1 LNHDA, CDR2 SQIVND (reference sequence).

The CDR3 DNA follows: TGTGCCTGGAGCCAGGGGCTAGCCAAAAACATTCAGTACTTC. Its protein product is CAWSQGLAKNIQYF. The chain couples TRBV30 to TRBJ2-4; a weak D match, TRBD1 (6 bases). The CDR3 sequence is 14 residues long. V dropped 3 bases and J dropped 0 bases, with 9 bases sitting between them. Germline CDR1 is GTSNPN and CDR2 is SVGIG (reference sequence).

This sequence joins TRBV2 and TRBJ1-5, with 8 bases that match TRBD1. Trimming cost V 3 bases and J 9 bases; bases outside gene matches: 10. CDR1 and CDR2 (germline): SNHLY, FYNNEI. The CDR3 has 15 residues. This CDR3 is CASSETGAKSRPQHF. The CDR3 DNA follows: TGTGCCAGCAGTGAGACAGGGGCTAAATCTCGGCCCCAGCATTTT.

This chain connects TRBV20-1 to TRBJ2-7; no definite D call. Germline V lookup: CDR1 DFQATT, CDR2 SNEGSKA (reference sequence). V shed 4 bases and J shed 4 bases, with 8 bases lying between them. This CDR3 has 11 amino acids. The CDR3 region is CSATTLYEQYF. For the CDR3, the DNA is TGCAGTGCTACTACCCTTTACGAGCAGTACTTC.